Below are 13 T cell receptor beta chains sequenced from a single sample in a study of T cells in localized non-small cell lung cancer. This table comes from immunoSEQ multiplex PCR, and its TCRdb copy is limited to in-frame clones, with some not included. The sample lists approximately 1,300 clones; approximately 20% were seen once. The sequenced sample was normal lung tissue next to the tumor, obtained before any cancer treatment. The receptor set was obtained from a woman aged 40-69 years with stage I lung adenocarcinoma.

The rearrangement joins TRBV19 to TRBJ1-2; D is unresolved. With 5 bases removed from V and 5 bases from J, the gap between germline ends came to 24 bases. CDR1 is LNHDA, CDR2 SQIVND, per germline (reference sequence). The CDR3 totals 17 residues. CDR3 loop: CASSGLRDARPEYGYTF. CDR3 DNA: TGTGCCAGTAGTGGTCTTAGAGACGCCCGGCCAGAGTATGGCTACACCTTC.

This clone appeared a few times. CDR3 nucleotide sequence: TGTGCCAGCAGTTACTCCCGGAACAACAATGAGCAGTTCTTC. Residues: CASSYSRNNNEQFF. The gene calls are TRBV6-8 and TRBJ2-1, with no clear D. The germline V and J ends were trimmed by 0 bases and 5 bases, with 8 bases remaining between them. CDR1 is MNHGY and CDR2 is SAAAGT in the germline V gene. This CDR3 is 14 amino acids long.

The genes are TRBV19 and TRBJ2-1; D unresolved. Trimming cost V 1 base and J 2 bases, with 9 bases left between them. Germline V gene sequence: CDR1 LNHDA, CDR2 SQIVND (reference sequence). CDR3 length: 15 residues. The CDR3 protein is CASSIGRNPYNEQFF. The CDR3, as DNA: TGTGCCAGTAGTATAGGACGGAACCCCTACAATGAGCAGTTCTTC.

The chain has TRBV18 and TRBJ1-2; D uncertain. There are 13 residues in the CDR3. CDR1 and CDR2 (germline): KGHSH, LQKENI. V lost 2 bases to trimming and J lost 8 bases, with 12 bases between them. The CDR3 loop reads CASSPGSGSGYTF. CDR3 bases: TGTGCCAGCTCACCAGGTTCGGGGAGCGGCTACACCTTC.

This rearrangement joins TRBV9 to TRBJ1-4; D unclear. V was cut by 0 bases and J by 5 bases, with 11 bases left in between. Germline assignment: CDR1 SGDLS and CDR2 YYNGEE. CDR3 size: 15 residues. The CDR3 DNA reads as TGTGCCAGCAGCGTAGGCGGCAGGAGAAATGAAAAACTGTTTTTT. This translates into CASSVGGRRNEKLFF.

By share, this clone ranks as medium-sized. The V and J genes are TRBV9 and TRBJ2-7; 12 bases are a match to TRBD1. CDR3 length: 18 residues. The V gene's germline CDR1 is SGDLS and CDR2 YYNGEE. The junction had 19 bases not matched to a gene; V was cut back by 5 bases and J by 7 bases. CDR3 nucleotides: TGTGCCAGCAGTGAAGCGTACGGGGACAGGGGGCCTTCTACGGAGCAGTACTTC. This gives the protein CASSEAYGDRGPSTEQYF. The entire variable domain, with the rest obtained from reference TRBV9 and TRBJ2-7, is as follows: DSGVTQTPKHLITATGQRVTLRCSPRSGDLSVYWYQQSLDQGLQFLIQYYNGEERAKGNILERFSAQQFPDLHSELNLSSLELGDSALYFCASSEAYGDRGPSTEQYFGPGTRLTVT.

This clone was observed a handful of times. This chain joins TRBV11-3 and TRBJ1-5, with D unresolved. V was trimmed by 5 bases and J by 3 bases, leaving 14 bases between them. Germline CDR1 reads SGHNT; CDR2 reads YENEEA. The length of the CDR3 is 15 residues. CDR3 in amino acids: CASSLGTVSNQPQHF. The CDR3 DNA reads TGTGCCAGCAGCCTCGGTACAGTTTCCAATCAGCCCCAGCATTTT.

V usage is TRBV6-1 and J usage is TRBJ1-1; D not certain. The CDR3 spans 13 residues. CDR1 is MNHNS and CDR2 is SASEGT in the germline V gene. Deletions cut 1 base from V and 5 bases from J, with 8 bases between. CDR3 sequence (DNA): TGTGCCAGCAGTGAAGGGGAAAGGACTGAAGCTTTCTTT. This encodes CASSEGERTEAFF.

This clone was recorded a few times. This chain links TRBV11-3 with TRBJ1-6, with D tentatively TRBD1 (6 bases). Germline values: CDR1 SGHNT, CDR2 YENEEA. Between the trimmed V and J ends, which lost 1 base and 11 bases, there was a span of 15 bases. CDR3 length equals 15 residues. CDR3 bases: TGTGCCAGCAGCTTAGTAACAGGGTCCTCACCACCCCTCCACTTT. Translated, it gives CASSLVTGSSPPLHF.

CDR3 DNA: TGTGCCAGCAGTGAAGTAGGGGACGGAGGCTATGGCTACACCTTC. It yields the protein CASSEVGDGGYGYTF. The chain joins TRBV6-1 to TRBJ1-2; TRBD1 is a possible D gene (5 bases). Germline values: CDR1 MNHNS, CDR2 SASEGT. The CDR3 consists of 15 residues. The V end was cut by 1 base, the J end by 4 bases, with 13 bases between.

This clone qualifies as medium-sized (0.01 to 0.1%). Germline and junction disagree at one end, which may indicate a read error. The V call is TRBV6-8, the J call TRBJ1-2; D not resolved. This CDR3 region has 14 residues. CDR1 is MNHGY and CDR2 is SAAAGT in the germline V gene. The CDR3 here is CASSDSAGRGGYTF. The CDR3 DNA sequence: TGTGCCAGCAGTGACTCGGCCGGGCGCGGAGGCTACACCTTC.

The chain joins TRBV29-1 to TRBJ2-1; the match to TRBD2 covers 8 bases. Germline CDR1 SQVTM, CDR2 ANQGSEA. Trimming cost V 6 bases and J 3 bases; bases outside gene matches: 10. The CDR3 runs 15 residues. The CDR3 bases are TGCAGCGTCGGGGAGTTAGCGGGAAACTACAATGAGCAGTTCTTC. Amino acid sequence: CSVGELAGNYNEQFF.

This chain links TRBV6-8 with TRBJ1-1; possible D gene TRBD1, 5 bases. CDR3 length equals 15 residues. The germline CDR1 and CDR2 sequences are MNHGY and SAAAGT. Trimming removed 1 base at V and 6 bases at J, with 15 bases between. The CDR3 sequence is CASSYYGTAGSEAFF. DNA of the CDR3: TGTGCCAGCAGTTACTATGGGACCGCCGGCTCTGAAGCTTTCTTT.